This TCR beta chain was profiled in a study of early T cells in non-severe SARS-CoV-2 infection. This clonotype was seen a few times. From the 5' RACE reads, TCRdb called clonotypes with MiXCR, one entry per CDR3 protein. The sample lists 65,000 to 95,000 distinct CDR3 sequences, roughly 16% occurring once. The receptor comes from an adult who was a healthcare worker with PCR-confirmed SARS-CoV-2 infection or an uninfected control (not recorded which). Material: whole blood.

CDR3 region: CASSMGDQPQHF. CDR3 nucleotide sequence: TGTGCCAGTAGTATGGGGGATCAGCCCCAGCATTTT. The chain carries TRBV19 and TRBJ1-5, with D perhaps TRBD1 (5 bases). V lost 3 bases to trimming and J lost 5 bases, with 5 bases between them. CDR1 is LNHDA and CDR2 is SQIVND in the germline V gene (reference sequence). The CDR3 length is 12 residues.